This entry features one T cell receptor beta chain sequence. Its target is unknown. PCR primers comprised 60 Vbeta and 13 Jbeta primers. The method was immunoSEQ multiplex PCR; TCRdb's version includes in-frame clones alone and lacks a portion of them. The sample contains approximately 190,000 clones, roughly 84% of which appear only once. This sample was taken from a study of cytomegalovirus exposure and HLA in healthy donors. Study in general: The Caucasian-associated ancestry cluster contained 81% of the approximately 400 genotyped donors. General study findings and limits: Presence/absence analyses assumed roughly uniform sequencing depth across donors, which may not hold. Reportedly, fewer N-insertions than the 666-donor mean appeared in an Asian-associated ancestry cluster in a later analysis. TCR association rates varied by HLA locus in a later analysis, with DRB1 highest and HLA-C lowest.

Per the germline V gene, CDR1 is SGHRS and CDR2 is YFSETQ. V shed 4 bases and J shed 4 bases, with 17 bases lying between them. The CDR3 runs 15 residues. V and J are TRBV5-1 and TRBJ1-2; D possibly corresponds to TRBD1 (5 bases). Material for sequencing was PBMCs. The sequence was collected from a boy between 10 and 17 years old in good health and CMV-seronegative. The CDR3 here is CASSEGTAGIYGYTF. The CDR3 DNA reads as TGCGCCAGCAGCGAAGGGACCGCGGGGATCTATGGCTACACCTTC.